The 13 T cell receptor beta chains reported below all come from one sample, sequenced in a study of blood T cell repertoires in COVID-19 (dated by TCRdb to the early 2020s). Library construction relied on the immunoSEQ multiplex PCR assay. Held by TCRdb, this immuneACCESS table contains in-frame sequences only and omits some clones. Under half of the omission traces to an unresolved V gene where checked; the cause of the rest is unknown. This sample is represented by roughly 180,000 clones; approximately 82% of them were singletons. The ten largest clones capture over 9.5% of the sample. The sample taken for sequencing was peripheral blood. The receptors here all came from a woman at least 80 years old with active or convalescent COVID-19.

This rearrangement joins TRBV6-6 to TRBJ2-1; TRBD2 matches at 11 bases. V was clipped by 5 bases and J by 8 bases; unmatched bases: 11. The length of the CDR3 is 16 residues. Per germline, CDR1 MNHNY and CDR2 SVGAGI (reference sequence). CDR3 coding DNA: TGTGCCAGCAGTCCCGCTGAACTAGCGGGAGTGGATGAGCAGTTCTTC. Translated, it gives CASSPAELAGVDEQFF.

The V call is TRBV5-4, the J call TRBJ1-4; D not certain. Trimming removed 0 bases at V and 8 bases at J, with 20 bases between. CDR1 and CDR2 (germline): SGHNT, YYREEE (reference sequence). The CDR3 contains 17 residues. The CDR3 coding sequence is TGTGCCAGCAGCTTGGCGCGGTACGTGAAAGTCGTGGAAAAACTGTTTTTT. Translating it yields CASSLARYVKVVEKLFF.

This clone was found once. This chain links TRBV5-1 with TRBJ2-1; TRBD2 is a possible D gene (7 bases). The CDR3 contains 15 residues. The germline gives CDR1 SGHRS, CDR2 YFSETQ. V lost 2 bases and J 5 bases, leaving 14 bases between the germline ends. The CDR3 is CASSFAEGGHNEQFF. In DNA form, the CDR3 reads TGCGCCAGCAGCTTTGCGGAGGGGGGGCACAATGAGCAGTTCTTC.

This sequence joins TRBV7-9 and TRBJ1-1; D possibly corresponds to TRBD1 (5 bases). Looked up from germline, CDR1 is SEHNR and CDR2 is FQNEAQ (reference sequence). V gave up 5 bases and J gave up 3 bases, with 16 bases separating them. CDR3 length: 15 residues. This chain's CDR3 is CASSPGTIEDTEAFF. The CDR3 DNA sequence: TGTGCCAGCAGCCCGGGGACTATCGAGGACACTGAAGCTTTCTTT.

V is TRBV9 and J is TRBJ2-5; 7 bases are a match to TRBD2. In germline, CDR1 is SGDLS, CDR2 YYNGEE. The CDR3 runs 15 residues. V lost 4 bases to trimming and J lost 1 base; unmatched junction nucleotides: 7. CDR3 residues: CASSIGLDFQETQYF. In DNA form, the CDR3 reads TGTGCCAGCAGCATAGGACTAGACTTCCAAGAGACCCAGTACTTC.

This clone has more than one count but fewer than ten. The CDR3 sequence is CASSPGTGESNQPQHF. CDR3 bases: TGCGCCAGCAGCCCCGGGACAGGGGAAAGCAATCAGCCCCAGCATTTT. The V and J genes are TRBV5-1 and TRBJ1-5; 10 nucleotides agree with TRBD1. Trimming took 4 bases from V and 1 from J; bases not matched to a gene: 5. The CDR3 consists of 16 residues. CDR1 SGHRS and CDR2 YFSETQ come from the germline V gene.

The V gene is TRBV5-6, the J gene TRBJ1-4; D is unresolved. Per the germline V gene, CDR1 is SGHDT and CDR2 is YYEEEE. The V end was cut by 1 base, the J end by 0 bases, with 10 bases between. The CDR3 has 16 residues. The CDR3 region has the DNA TGTGCCAGCAGCTTGATGGTCTCAGCAACTAATGAAAAACTGTTTTTT. This codes for CASSLMVSATNEKLFF.

The chain combines TRBV19 with TRBJ2-7; D might be TRBD1 (5 bases). Trimming removed 1 base at V and 3 bases at J, with 10 bases between. The CDR3 runs 14 residues. Per germline, CDR1 LNHDA and CDR2 SQIVND (reference sequence). The CDR3 nucleotides are TGTGCCAGTAGTATAGTAGGACATAGCTACGAGCAGTACTTC. This encodes CASSIVGHSYEQYF.

The chain links TRBV19 to TRBJ2-3; D is possibly TRBD2 (5 bases). CDR1 and CDR2 (germline): LNHDA, SQIVND (reference sequence). This CDR3 is built from 13 residues. Between the trimmed V and J ends, which lost 8 bases and 2 bases, there was a span of 11 bases. The CDR3 sequence is CASSQRATDTQYF. As DNA, the CDR3 is TGTGCCAGTTCTCAGAGGGCCACAGATACGCAGTATTTT. The complete variable domain, with remaining parts taken from reference TRBV19 and TRBJ2-3, reads DGGITQSPKYLFRKEGQNVTLSCEQNLNHDAMYWYRQDPGQGLRLIYYSQIVNDFQKGDIAEGYSVSREKKESFPLTVTSAQKNPTAFYLCASSQRATDTQYFGPGTRLTVL.

V usage is TRBV11-2 and J usage is TRBJ1-1; the D gene is possibly TRBD1 (6 bases). The CDR3 totals 16 residues. Deletions cut 4 bases from V and 1 base from J, with 16 bases between. The germline V gene has CDR1 SGHAT and CDR2 FQNNGV. The DNA for the CDR3 is TGTGCCAGCAGCTCCCCAAGACCGACAGGGAACACTGAAGCTTTCTTT. Translating it yields CASSSPRPTGNTEAFF.

This clone was detected only a few times. The genes are TRBV11-2 and TRBJ2-1, with 8 positions matching TRBD2. Germline V gives CDR1 SGHAT, CDR2 FQNNGV. The CDR3 runs to 16 residues. V lost 6 bases and J lost 7; bases outside the gene matches: 14. CDR3 region: CASRRSGTRLSNEQFF. As DNA, the CDR3 is TGTGCCAGCAGGCGTTCCGGGACTAGACTTTCAAATGAGCAGTTCTTC.

V usage is TRBV5-1 and J usage is TRBJ1-1; 8 positions match TRBD1. Per the germline V gene, CDR1 is SGHRS and CDR2 is YFSETQ. The CDR3 runs to 14 residues. The ends lost 4 bases at V and 5 bases at J; junction bases unmatched: 7. CDR3 residues: CASSPRGHQTEAFF. CDR3 in DNA: TGCGCCAGCAGCCCCAGGGGGCATCAGACTGAAGCTTTCTTT.

The V call is TRBV15, the J call TRBJ1-1; TRBD1 is a possible D gene (6 bases). This CDR3 region has 16 residues. Trimming cost V 3 bases and J 10 bases, with 24 bases left between them. CDR1 and CDR2 (germline): LNHNV, YYDKDF (reference sequence). CDR3 in amino acids: CATSRTDTGTRNRAFF. The CDR3 bases are TGTGCCACCAGCAGGACCGACACCGGGACAAGGAATAGAGCTTTCTTT. Full variable domain (missing parts from reference TRBV15 and TRBJ1-1): DAMVIQNPRYQVTQFGKPVTLSCSQTLNHNVMYWYQQKSSQAPKLLFHYYDKDFNNEADTPDNFQSRRPNTSFCFLDIRSPGLGDTAMYLCATSRTDTGTRNRAFFGQGTRLTVV.